The 25 T cell receptor beta chains listed next were all sequenced from one sample in a study of OX40 agonist ivuxolimab in advanced cancers. Some clones are missing from TCRdb's copy, which holds only in-frame ones; the method was immunoSEQ multiplex PCR. The sample shows approximately 39,000 clones, around 80% of them seen only once. Sequencing used CD4+ or CD8+ T cells sorted from blood, obtained in a trial of the OX40 agonist ivuxolimab. The receptors were gathered from an adult with an advanced solid tumor such as melanoma, head and neck, liver or kidney cancer.

The V gene is TRBV2, the J gene TRBJ2-4, with D perhaps matching TRBD2 (5 bases). Between the trimmed V and J ends, which lost 7 bases and 5 bases, there was a span of 9 bases. Germline-derived CDR1 and CDR2 are SNHLY and FYNNEI. The CDR3 extends over 12 amino acids. CDR3 coding DNA: TGTGCCAGCATGCCGAGGGAAAACATTCAGTACTTC. Its protein is CASMPRENIQYF.

V is TRBV7-9 and J is TRBJ2-3, with a possible D match to TRBD2 (6 bases). The CDR3 covers 13 residues. Trimming shortened V by 5 bases and J by 4 bases, and 10 bases separated the two germline ends. Per germline, CDR1 SEHNR and CDR2 FQNEAQ (reference sequence). The CDR3 region has the DNA TGTGCCAGCAGCCCCCGGGACTCAGATACGCAGTATTTT. Translation: CASSPRDSDTQYF.

The chain combines TRBV6-1 with TRBJ1-4; unclear D gene. The germline gives CDR1 MNHNS, CDR2 SASEGT. Trimming cost V 0 bases and J 7 bases, with 9 bases left between them. The CDR3 covers 14 residues. The CDR3 sequence is CASSEALEAEKLFF. The CDR3 coding sequence is TGTGCCAGCAGTGAAGCGCTAGAGGCTGAAAAACTGTTTTTT.

The chain couples TRBV30 to TRBJ1-2; TRBD1 aligns across 8 bases. The CDR3 spans 13 residues. Germline V gene lookup returns CDR1 GTSNPN and CDR2 SVGIG (reference sequence). Here the CDR3 reads CAVTRGTGYGYTF. CDR3 in DNA: TGTGCAGTAACACGAGGGACAGGCTATGGCTACACCTTC.

This chain uses TRBV19 with TRBJ1-1; the match to TRBD1 covers 8 bases. The CDR3 extends over 15 amino acids. CDR1 is LNHDA and CDR2 is SQIVND in the germline V gene (reference sequence). V lost 5 bases to trimming and J lost 1 base; unmatched junction nucleotides: 6. The CDR3 region is CASSLQGEGNTEAFF. The CDR3 nucleotides read TGTGCCAGTAGTTTACAGGGGGAGGGGAACACTGAAGCTTTCTTT.

This CDR3 reads CASLRSGGWDEQFF. CDR3 bases: TGTGCCAGCCTAAGATCAGGGGGCTGGGATGAGCAGTTCTTC. V is TRBV6-5 and J is TRBJ2-1; 8 bases are a match to TRBD1. There are 14 residues in the CDR3. Looked up from germline, CDR1 is MNHEY and CDR2 is SVGAGI. The trim removed 8 bases at V and 8 bases at J, leaving 11 bases unmatched.

J is TRBJ1-3 and V is TRBV7-6, with a tentative D call TRBD1 (6 bases). The CDR3 has 13 amino acids. The V end lost 5 bases, the J end lost 4 bases, and 9 bases lay between the germline ends. The germline CDR1 and CDR2 sequences are SGHVS and FNYEAQ. CDR3 DNA: TGTGCCAGCAGCCGAGGGGGAGGAAACACCATATATTTT. This sequence encodes CASSRGGGNTIYF.

The chain combines TRBV2 with TRBJ2-5; 10 bases map to TRBD1. CDR3 size: 15 residues. The V segment lost 7 bases and the J segment 5 bases; nucleotides outside the gene matches: 10. CDR1 is SNHLY, CDR2 FYNNEI, per germline. The CDR3 nucleotides read TGTGCCAGCATCCCCTGGGGACAGGGGCTGGAGACCCAGTACTTC. Encoded protein: CASIPWGQGLETQYF.

The CDR3 sequence is CASSIGTVDSNQPQHF. The CDR3 bases are TGTGCCAGTAGTATTGGGACAGTGGATAGCAATCAGCCCCAGCATTTT. This chain connects TRBV19 to TRBJ1-5; 7 nucleotides agree with TRBD1. The CDR3 has 16 residues. Per the germline V gene, CDR1 is LNHDA and CDR2 is SQIVND (reference sequence). V trimming: 3 bases; J trimming: 0 bases; junction bases outside the gene matches: 5.

The chain is built from TRBV7-9 and TRBJ2-2, with TRBD1 matching over 9 bases. The germline CDR1 and CDR2 sequences are SEHNR and FQNEAQ (reference sequence). The CDR3 spans 15 residues. The J segment lost 4 bases and the V segment lost 5 bases, leaving 5 bases of the junction unmatched. Here the CDR3 reads CASSPTGGGTGELFF. The CDR3 nucleotides read TGTGCCAGCAGCCCGACAGGGGGGGGCACCGGGGAGCTGTTTTTT.

The chain joins TRBV10-2 to TRBJ1-1; weak D call: TRBD1 (5 bases). This CDR3 has 14 amino acids. Germline CDR1 reads WSHSY; CDR2 reads SAAADI. Deletions cut 6 bases from V and 2 bases from J, with 13 bases between. The CDR3 loop reads CASSPGLTNTEAFF. CDR3 in DNA: TGCGCCAGCAGCCCAGGGTTAACTAACACTGAAGCTTTCTTT.

The CDR3 protein is CASSLSSEGSETEAFF. CDR3 coding DNA: TGCGCCAGCAGCTTGTCTTCTGAAGGATCGGAGACTGAAGCTTTCTTT. V and J are TRBV5-1 and TRBJ1-1; D gene unclear. Trimming took off 1 base at V and 5 bases at J, with 18 bases between the two ends. Germline CDR1 and CDR2: SGHRS and YFSETQ. The CDR3 has 16 amino acids.

The chain links TRBV9 to TRBJ1-2, with D unclear. The CDR3 loop spans 14 amino acids. Trimming left V 0 bases short and J 1 base short, with 7 bases between. CDR1 is SGDLS and CDR2 is YYNGEE in the germline V gene. CDR3 coding DNA: TGTGCCAGCAGCGTAGGCAATGATAACTATGGCTACACCTTC. Encoded protein: CASSVGNDNYGYTF.

The V and J genes are TRBV30 and TRBJ2-3; unclear D gene. CDR3 length equals 12 residues. With 0 bases removed from V and 4 bases from J, the gap between germline ends came to 5 bases. Looked up from germline, CDR1 is GTSNPN and CDR2 is SVGIG (reference sequence). The CDR3 spells CAWSVRADTQYF. The CDR3 DNA sequence: TGTGCCTGGAGTGTCCGCGCAGATACGCAGTATTTT. The full variable domain, with the rest looked up from reference TRBV30 and TRBJ2-3, is SQTIHQWPATLVQPVGSPLSLECTVEGTSNPNLYWYRQAAGRGLQLLFYSVGIGQISSEVPQNLSASRPQDRQFILSSKKLLLSDSGFYLCAWSVRADTQYFGPGTRLTVL.

This clone was seen once. The rearrangement joins TRBV19 to TRBJ1-5; 7 bases match TRBD1. There are 15 residues in the CDR3. J lost 3 bases, V lost 5 bases, and 7 bases had no gene match. Germline lookup yields CDR1 LNHDA and CDR2 SQIVND (reference sequence). DNA of the CDR3: TGTGCCAGTAGTCAAGGACAGGCCTACAATCAGCCCCAGCATTTT. Amino acid sequence: CASSQGQAYNQPQHF.

The V and J genes are TRBV27 and TRBJ2-7, with D maybe TRBD1 (7 bases). CDR1 is MNHEY and CDR2 is SMNVEV in the germline V gene (reference sequence). There are 13 residues in the CDR3. Trimming cost V 4 bases and J 4 bases, with 11 bases left between them. In DNA form, the CDR3 reads TGTGCCAGCAGTTCTCAGGGGGGATACGAGCAGTACTTC. Amino acid sequence: CASSSQGGYEQYF.

Judged by abundance, this clone is medium-sized. The gene calls are TRBV7-6 and TRBJ1-6, with D perhaps matching TRBD1 (6 bases). V was clipped by 5 bases and J by 8 bases, with 10 bases between them. Germline V gene sequence: CDR1 SGHVS, CDR2 FNYEAQ. The CDR3 has 13 amino acids. The CDR3 here is CASSPRTDSPLHF. Written as DNA, the CDR3 is TGTGCCAGCAGCCCAAGGACAGATTCACCCCTCCACTTT.

This chain connects TRBV7-3 to TRBJ1-2; a weak D match, TRBD1 (6 bases). This CDR3 comprises 13 residues. The ends were cut back, 6 bases at V and 6 bases at J, with 14 bases in the middle. The germline V gene encodes CDR1 SGHTA and CDR2 FQGTGA. The CDR3 DNA follows: TGTGCCAGCAGGCTCTCGGGGGCCCATGGCTACACCTTC. It codes for CASRLSGAHGYTF. The full variable domain, completed using reference TRBV7-3 and TRBJ1-2, is GAGVSQTPSNKVTEKGKYVELRCDPISGHTALYWYRQSLGQGPEFLIYFQGTGAADDSGLPNDRFFAVRPEGSVSTLKIQRTERGDSAVYLCASRLSGAHGYTFGSGTRLTVV.

This clone has a handful of counts. The chain employs TRBV27 and TRBJ1-1; D is unclear. Per the germline V gene, CDR1 is MNHEY and CDR2 is SMNVEV (reference sequence). The V end was cut by 8 bases, the J end by 4 bases, with 11 bases between. This CDR3 has 12 residues. The CDR3 DNA reads as TGTGCCAGCTGGGGTAGGATCACTGAAGCTTTCTTT. Translated, it gives CASWGRITEAFF.

The chain employs TRBV5-5 and TRBJ2-3; D ambiguous. Trimming pared 2 bases from V and 5 bases from J, leaving 3 bases between. Germline-derived CDR1 and CDR2 are SGHKS and YYEKEE (reference sequence). The length of the CDR3 is 11 residues. The CDR3 coding sequence is TGTGCCAGCAGCTTTTTAGATACGCAGTATTTT. This translates into CASSFLDTQYF.

This chain uses TRBV19 with TRBJ1-5; TRBD1 matches at 8 bases. J gave up 4 bases and V 9 bases, and 14 bases lay outside the gene matches. The CDR3 covers 16 residues. CDR1 is LNHDA, CDR2 SQIVND, per germline (reference sequence). DNA of the CDR3: TGTGCCAGCCGAGACCCCGGACAGGGTACGAATCAGCCCCAGCATTTT. This encodes CASRDPGQGTNQPQHF.

Here the CDR3 reads CASSRNRSGIGQETQYF. DNA for the CDR3: TGCGCCAGCAGCCGCAACCGATCAGGGATCGGCCAAGAGACCCAGTACTTC. The chain joins TRBV5-1 to TRBJ2-5, with a weak D call TRBD1 (5 bases). Germline V lookup: CDR1 SGHRS, CDR2 YFSETQ. The CDR3 spans 17 residues. Trimming shortened V by 4 bases and J by 1 base, and 20 bases separated the two germline ends.

The V gene is TRBV19, the J gene TRBJ1-1; TRBD1 matches at 9 bases. CDR3 length: 15 residues. V gave up 4 bases and J gave up 6 bases; unmatched junction bases: 9. The V gene's germline CDR1 is LNHDA and CDR2 SQIVND (reference sequence). DNA for the CDR3: TGTGCCAGTAGTACGAAGATGGGGACAGGGTCTGAAGCTTTCTTT. This sequence encodes CASSTKMGTGSEAFF.

The chain is built from TRBV5-6 and TRBJ1-1; 9 bases map to TRBD1. Germline CDR1 SGHDT, CDR2 YYEEEE. With V trimmed by 4 bases and J by 7 bases, 8 bases remained unmatched. The CDR3 runs 14 residues. This chain's CDR3 is CASSPDRGSIEAFF. For the CDR3, the DNA is TGTGCCAGCAGCCCGGACAGGGGATCTATTGAAGCTTTCTTT.

The rearrangement joins TRBV14 to TRBJ2-1; D is unresolved. Germline V gene sequence: CDR1 SGHDN, CDR2 FVKESK. The CDR3 consists of 17 residues. Trimming took 1 base from V and 2 from J, leaving 15 bases between them. CDR3 nucleotide sequence: TGTGCCAGCAGCCAAGGACTTTCTTACTTCGCCTACAATGAGCAGTTCTTC. Residues: CASSQGLSYFAYNEQFF.